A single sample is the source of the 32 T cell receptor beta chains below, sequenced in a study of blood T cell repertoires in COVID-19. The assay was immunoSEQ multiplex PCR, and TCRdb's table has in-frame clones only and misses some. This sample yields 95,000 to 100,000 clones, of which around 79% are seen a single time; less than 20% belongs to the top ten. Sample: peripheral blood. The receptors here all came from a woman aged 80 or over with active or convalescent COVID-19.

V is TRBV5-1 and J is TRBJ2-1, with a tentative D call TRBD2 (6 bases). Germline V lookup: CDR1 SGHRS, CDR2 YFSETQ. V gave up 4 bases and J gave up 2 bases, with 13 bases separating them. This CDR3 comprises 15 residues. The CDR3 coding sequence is TGCGCCAGCAGCCCCCGGGACTCCGCCTACAATGAGCAGTTCTTC. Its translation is CASSPRDSAYNEQFF.

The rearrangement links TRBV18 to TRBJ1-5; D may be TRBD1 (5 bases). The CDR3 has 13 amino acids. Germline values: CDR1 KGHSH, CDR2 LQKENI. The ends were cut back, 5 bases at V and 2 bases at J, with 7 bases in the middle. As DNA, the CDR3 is TGTGCCAGCTCAGGGGGGGGCAATCAGCCCCAGCATTTT. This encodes CASSGGGNQPQHF.

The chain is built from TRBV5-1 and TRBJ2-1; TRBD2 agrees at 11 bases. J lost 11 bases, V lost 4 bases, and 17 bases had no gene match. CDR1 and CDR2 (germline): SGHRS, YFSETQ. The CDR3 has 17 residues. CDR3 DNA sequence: TGCGCCAGCAGCGTGGGGGAAAGACTAGCGGGGAAAGGGAAGCAGTTCTTC. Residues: CASSVGERLAGKGKQFF.

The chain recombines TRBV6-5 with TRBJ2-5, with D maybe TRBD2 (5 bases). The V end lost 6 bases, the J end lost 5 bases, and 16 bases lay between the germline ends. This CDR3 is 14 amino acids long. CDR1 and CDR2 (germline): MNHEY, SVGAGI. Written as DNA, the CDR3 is TGTGCCAGCAGCCCCCCCGGAGGAGCGGAGACCCAGTACTTC. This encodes CASSPPGGAETQYF.

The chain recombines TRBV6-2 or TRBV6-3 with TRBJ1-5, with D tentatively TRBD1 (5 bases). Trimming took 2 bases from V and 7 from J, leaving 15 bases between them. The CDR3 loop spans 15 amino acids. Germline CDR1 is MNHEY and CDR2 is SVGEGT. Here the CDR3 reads CASSYGQGFRQPQHF. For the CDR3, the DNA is TGTGCCAGCAGTTACGGGCAGGGCTTCCGACAGCCCCAGCATTTT.

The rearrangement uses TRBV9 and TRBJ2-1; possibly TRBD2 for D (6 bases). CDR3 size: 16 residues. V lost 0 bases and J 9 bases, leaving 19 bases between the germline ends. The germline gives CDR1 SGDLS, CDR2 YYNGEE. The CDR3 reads CASSVVDVRELSEQFF. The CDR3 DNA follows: TGTGCCAGCAGCGTAGTTGATGTCCGGGAGCTCAGTGAGCAGTTCTTC.

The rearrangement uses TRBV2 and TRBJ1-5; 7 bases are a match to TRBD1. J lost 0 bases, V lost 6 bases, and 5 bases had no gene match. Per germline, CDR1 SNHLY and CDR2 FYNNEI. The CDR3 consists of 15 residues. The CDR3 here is CASRRDRYSNQPQHF. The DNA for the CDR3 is TGTGCCAGCAGACGGGACAGATATAGCAATCAGCCCCAGCATTTT.

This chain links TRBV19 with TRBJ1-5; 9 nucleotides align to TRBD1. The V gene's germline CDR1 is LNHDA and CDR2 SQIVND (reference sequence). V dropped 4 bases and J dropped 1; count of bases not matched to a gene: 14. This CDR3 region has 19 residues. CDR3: CASSTIGTGPPPSNQPQHF. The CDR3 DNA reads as TGTGCCAGTAGTACCATCGGGACAGGGCCGCCCCCCAGCAATCAGCCCCAGCATTTT.

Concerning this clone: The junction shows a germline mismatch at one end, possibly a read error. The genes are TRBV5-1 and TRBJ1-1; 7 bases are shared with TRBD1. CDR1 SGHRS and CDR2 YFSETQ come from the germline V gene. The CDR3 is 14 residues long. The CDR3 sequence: CASSTGTANTEAFF. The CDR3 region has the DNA TGTGCCAGCAGTACGGGGACAGCGAACACTGAAGCTTTCTTT.

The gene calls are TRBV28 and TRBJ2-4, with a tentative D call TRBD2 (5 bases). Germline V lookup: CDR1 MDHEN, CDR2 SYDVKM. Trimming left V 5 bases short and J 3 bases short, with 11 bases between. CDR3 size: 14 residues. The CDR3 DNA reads TGTGCCAGCAGTGATGCTAGCCTCAAAAACATTCAGTACTTC. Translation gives CASSDASLKNIQYF.

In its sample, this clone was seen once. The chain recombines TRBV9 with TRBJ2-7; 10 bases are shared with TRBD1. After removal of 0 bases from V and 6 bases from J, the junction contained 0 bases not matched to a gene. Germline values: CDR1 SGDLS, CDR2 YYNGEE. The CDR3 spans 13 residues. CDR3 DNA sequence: TGTGCCAGCAGCGTAGGGACAGGGGGCGAGCAGTACTTC. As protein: CASSVGTGGEQYF. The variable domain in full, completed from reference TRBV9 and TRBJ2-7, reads DSGVTQTPKHLITATGQRVTLRCSPRSGDLSVYWYQQSLDQGLQFLIQYYNGEERAKGNILERFSAQQFPDLHSELNLSSLELGDSALYFCASSVGTGGEQYFGPGTRLTVT.

The CDR3 DNA sequence: TGTGCCAGCTCACCGCAGGGCACTGGGAACACTGAAGCTTTCTTT. Its protein product is CASSPQGTGNTEAFF. J is TRBJ1-1 and V is TRBV18; D possibly corresponds to TRBD1 (5 bases). The CDR3 sequence is 15 residues long. Germline assignment: CDR1 KGHSH and CDR2 LQKENI. V dropped 3 bases and J dropped 1 base, with 12 bases sitting between them.

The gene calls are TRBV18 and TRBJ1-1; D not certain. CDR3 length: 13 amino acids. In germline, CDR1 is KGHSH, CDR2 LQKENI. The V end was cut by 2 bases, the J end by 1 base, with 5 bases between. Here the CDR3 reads CASSPVQNTEAFF. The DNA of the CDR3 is TGTGCCAGCTCACCAGTTCAGAACACTGAAGCTTTCTTT.

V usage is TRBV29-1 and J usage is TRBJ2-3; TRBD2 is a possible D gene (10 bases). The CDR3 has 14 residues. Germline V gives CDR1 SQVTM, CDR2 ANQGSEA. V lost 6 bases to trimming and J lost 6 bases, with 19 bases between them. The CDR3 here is CSVTLAGTGDTQYF. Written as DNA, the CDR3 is TGCAGCGTCACACTAGCGGGGACAGGGGATACGCAGTATTTT.

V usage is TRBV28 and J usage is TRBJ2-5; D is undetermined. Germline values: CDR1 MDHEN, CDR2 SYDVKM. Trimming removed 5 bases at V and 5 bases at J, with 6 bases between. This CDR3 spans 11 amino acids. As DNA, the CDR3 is TGTGCCAGCAGTGGAGTGGAGACCCAGTACTTC. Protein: CASSGVETQYF.

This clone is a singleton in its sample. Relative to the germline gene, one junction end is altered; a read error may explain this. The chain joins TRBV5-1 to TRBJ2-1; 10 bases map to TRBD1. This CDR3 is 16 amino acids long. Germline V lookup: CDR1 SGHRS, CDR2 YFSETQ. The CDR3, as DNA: TGTGCCAGCAGCTTGGACGGACAGGGGGCCTACAATGAGCAGTTCTTC. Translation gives CASSLDGQGAYNEQFF.

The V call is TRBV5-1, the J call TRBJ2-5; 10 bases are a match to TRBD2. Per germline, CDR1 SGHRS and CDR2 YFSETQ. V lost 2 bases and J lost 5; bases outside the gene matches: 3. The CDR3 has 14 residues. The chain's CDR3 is CASSLAGGSETQYF. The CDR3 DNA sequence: TGCGCCAGCAGCTTAGCGGGAGGGTCGGAGACCCAGTACTTC. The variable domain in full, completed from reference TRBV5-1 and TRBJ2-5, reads KAGVTQTPRYLIKTRGQQVTLSCSPISGHRSVSWYQQTPGQGLQFLFEYFSETQRNKGNFPGRFSGRQFSNSRSEMNVSTLELGDSALYLCASSLAGGSETQYFGPGTRLLVL.

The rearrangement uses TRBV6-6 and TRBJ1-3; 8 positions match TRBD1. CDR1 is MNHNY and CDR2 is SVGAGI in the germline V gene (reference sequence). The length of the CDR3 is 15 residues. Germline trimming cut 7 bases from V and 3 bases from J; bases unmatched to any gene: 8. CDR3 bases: TGTGCCAGCAACGACCCCGGACAGGGTGGAAACACCATATATTTT. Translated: CASNDPGQGGNTIYF.

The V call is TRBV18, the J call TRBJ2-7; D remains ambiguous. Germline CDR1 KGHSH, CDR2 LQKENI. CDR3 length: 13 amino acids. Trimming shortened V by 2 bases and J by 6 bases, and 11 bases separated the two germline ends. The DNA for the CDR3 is TGTGCCAGCTCACCATCCCGTACGAGCGAGCAGTACTTC. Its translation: CASSPSRTSEQYF.

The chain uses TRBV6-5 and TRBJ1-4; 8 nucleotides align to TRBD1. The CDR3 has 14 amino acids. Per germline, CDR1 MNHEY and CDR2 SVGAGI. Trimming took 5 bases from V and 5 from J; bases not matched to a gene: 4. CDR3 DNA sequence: TGTGCCAGCAGTACCAGGGGGCCAAATGAAAAACTGTTTTTT. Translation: CASSTRGPNEKLFF.

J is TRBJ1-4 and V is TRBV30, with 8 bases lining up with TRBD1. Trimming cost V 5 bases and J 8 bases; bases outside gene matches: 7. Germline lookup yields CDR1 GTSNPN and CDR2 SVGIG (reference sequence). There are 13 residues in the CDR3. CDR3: CAWAPGGPEKLFF. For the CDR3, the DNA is TGTGCCTGGGCCCCAGGGGGCCCCGAAAAACTGTTTTTT.

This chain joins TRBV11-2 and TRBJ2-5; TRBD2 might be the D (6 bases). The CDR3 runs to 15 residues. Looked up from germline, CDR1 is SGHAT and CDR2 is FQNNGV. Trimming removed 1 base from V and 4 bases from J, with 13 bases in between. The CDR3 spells CASSLGRGGAETQYF. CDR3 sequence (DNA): TGTGCCAGCAGCTTAGGGCGGGGCGGGGCAGAGACCCAGTACTTC.

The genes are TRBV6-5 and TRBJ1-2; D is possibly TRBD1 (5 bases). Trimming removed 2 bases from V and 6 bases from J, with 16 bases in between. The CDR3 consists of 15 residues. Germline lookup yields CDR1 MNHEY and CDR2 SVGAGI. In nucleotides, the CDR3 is TGTGCCAGCAGTTACGGCGCCAGGGTAACGAATGGCTACACCTTC. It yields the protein CASSYGARVTNGYTF.

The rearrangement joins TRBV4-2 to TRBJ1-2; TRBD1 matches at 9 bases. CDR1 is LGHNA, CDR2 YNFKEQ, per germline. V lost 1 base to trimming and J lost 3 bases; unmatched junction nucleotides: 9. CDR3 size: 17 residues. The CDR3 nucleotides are TGTGCCAGCAGCCAAGCCCCTACAGGGGGCGCAGACTATGGCTACACCTTC. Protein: CASSQAPTGGADYGYTF.

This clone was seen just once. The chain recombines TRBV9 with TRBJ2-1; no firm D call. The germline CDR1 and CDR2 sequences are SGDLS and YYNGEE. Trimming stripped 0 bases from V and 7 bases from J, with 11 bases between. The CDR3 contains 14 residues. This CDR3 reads CASSVVSRSNEQFF. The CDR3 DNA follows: TGTGCCAGCAGCGTAGTTTCCAGATCAAATGAGCAGTTCTTC.

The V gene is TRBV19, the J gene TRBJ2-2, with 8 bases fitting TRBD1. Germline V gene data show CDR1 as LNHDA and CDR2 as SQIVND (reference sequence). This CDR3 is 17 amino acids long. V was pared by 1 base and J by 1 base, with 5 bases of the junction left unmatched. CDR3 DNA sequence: TGTGCCAGTAGTATAGGAGGACAGGGTCGGAACACCGGGGAGCTGTTTTTT. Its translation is CASSIGGQGRNTGELFF.

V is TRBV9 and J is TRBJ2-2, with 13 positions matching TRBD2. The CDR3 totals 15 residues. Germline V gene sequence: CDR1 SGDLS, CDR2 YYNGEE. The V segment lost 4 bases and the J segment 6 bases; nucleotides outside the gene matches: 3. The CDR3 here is CASSPLAGGPGELFF. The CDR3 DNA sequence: TGTGCCAGCAGCCCACTAGCGGGAGGGCCCGGGGAGCTGTTTTTT. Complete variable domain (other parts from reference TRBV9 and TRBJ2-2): DSGVTQTPKHLITATGQRVTLRCSPRSGDLSVYWYQQSLDQGLQFLIQYYNGEERAKGNILERFSAQQFPDLHSELNLSSLELGDSALYFCASSPLAGGPGELFFGEGSRLTVL.

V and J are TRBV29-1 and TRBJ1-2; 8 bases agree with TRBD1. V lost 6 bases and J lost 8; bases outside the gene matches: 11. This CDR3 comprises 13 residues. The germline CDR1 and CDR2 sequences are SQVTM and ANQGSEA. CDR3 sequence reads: CSVPQGGALGYTF. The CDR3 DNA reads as TGCAGCGTACCACAGGGGGGGGCTCTCGGCTACACCTTC.

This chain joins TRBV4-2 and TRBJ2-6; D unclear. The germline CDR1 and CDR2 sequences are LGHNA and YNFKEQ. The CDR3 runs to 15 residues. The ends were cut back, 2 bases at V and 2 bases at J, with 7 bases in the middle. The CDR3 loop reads CASSQLDPGANVLTF. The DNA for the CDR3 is TGTGCCAGCAGCCAATTAGATCCTGGGGCCAACGTCCTGACTTTC.

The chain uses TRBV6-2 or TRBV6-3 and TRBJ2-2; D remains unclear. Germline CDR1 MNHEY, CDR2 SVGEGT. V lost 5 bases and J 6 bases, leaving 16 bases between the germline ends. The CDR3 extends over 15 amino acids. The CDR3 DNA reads TGTGCCAGCAGTCCCCCTCCCAGCGCGGCCGGGGAGCTGTTTTTT. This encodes CASSPPPSAAGELFF.

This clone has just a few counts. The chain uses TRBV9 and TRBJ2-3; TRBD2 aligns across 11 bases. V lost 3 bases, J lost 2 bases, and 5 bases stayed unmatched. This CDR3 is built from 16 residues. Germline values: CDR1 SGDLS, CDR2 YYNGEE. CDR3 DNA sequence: TGTGCCAGCAGCGATAGCGGGAGGGCCATCACAGATACGCAGTATTTT. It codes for CASSDSGRAITDTQYF.

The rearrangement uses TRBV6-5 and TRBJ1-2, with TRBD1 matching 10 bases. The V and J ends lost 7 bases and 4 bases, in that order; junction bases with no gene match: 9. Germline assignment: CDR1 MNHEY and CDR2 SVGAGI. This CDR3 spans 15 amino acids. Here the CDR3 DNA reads TGTGCCAGCACCTCCTCGGGGACAGGGGTCTATGGCTACACCTTC. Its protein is CASTSSGTGVYGYTF.